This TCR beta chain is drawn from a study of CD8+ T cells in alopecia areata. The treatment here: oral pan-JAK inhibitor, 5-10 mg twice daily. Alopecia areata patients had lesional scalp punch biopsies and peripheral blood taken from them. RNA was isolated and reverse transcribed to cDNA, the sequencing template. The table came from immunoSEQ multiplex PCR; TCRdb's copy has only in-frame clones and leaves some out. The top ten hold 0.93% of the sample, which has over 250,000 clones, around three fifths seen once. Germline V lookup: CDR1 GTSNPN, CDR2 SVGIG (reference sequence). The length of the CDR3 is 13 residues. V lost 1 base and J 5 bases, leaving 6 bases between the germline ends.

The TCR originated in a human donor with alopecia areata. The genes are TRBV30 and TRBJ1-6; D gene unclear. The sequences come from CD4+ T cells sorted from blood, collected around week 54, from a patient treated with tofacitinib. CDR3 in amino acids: CAWSEGNNSPLHF. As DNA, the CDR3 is TGTGCCTGGAGTGAGGGAAATAATTCACCCCTCCACTTT.